These 21 T cell receptor beta chains originate from one sample sequenced in a study of CD8+ T cells in alopecia areata. Treatment specified: oral pan-JAK inhibitor, 5-10 mg twice daily. In each case, RNA was isolated and then reverse transcribed into cDNA as the sequencing template. Assay: immunoSEQ multiplex PCR; the TCRdb copy retains only in-frame clones and omits some. The table lists over 150,000 clones, roughly three fifths of them singletons. This sample comprised CD4+ T cells sorted from blood, obtained at week 4, from a patient treated with tofacitinib. These receptors were obtained from a human donor with alopecia areata.

The chain recombines TRBV30 with TRBJ1-2; D unclear. V dropped 3 bases and J dropped 0 bases, with 8 bases sitting between them. Per germline, CDR1 GTSNPN and CDR2 SVGIG (reference sequence). The CDR3 contains 13 residues. The CDR3 sequence: CAWRKTANYGYTF. CDR3 coding DNA: TGTGCCTGGAGAAAGACGGCTAACTATGGCTACACCTTC. The whole variable domain, filled in from reference TRBV30 and TRBJ1-2, reads SQTIHQWPATLVQPVGSPLSLECTVEGTSNPNLYWYRQAAGRGLQLLFYSVGIGQISSEVPQNLSASRPQDRQFILSSKKLLLSDSGFYLCAWRKTANYGYTFGSGTRLTVV.

The V call is TRBV5-1, the J call TRBJ2-7, with D hard to call. The V gene lost 0 bases and the J gene lost 3 bases, with 4 bases spanning the gap. Germline V gene lookup returns CDR1 SGHRS and CDR2 YFSETQ. CDR3 size: 12 residues. This CDR3 is CASSLVGYEQYF. DNA for the CDR3: TGCGCCAGCAGCTTGGTCGGCTACGAGCAGTACTTC.

This clone was observed a handful of times. The chain employs TRBV5-4 and TRBJ2-6; D possibly corresponds to TRBD1 (6 bases). Germline V gene sequence: CDR1 SGHNT, CDR2 YYREEE (reference sequence). V lost 3 bases to trimming and J lost 0 bases, with 16 bases between them. CDR3 length: 18 amino acids. CDR3 loop: CASSSQQGRLSGANVLTF. The CDR3 DNA follows: TGTGCCAGCAGCTCCCAACAGGGTCGACTCTCTGGGGCCAACGTCCTGACTTTC.

The chain has TRBV30 and TRBJ1-2; no firm D call. The germline gives CDR1 GTSNPN, CDR2 SVGIG (reference sequence). Trimming shortened V by 2 bases and J by 7 bases, and 8 bases separated the two germline ends. There are 11 residues in the CDR3. The CDR3 region has the DNA TGTGCCTGGAGTATGGGGATTGGCTACACCTTC. This encodes CAWSMGIGYTF.

This chain uses TRBV9 with TRBJ2-3, with TRBD1 as a possible D gene (5 bases). The CDR3 is 11 amino acids. Germline values: CDR1 SGDLS, CDR2 YYNGEE. Deletions cut 4 bases from V and 7 bases from J, with 7 bases between. The CDR3: CASSQDNTQYF. In nucleotides, the CDR3 is TGTGCCAGCAGCCAGGACAATACGCAGTATTTT.

The genes are TRBV29-1 and TRBJ2-1, with D maybe TRBD2 (7 bases). The CDR3 is 14 amino acids. CDR1 SQVTM and CDR2 ANQGSEA come from the germline V gene. V lost 7 bases, J lost 2 bases, and 15 bases lay in between. The CDR3 sequence: CSALRGGTYNEQFF. CDR3 nucleotide sequence: TGCAGCGCCCTGAGGGGGGGGACCTACAATGAGCAGTTCTTC.

V usage is TRBV5-1 and J usage is TRBJ1-2; D is undetermined. The length of the CDR3 is 14 residues. V lost 0 bases and J lost 4, with 10 bases in between. In germline, CDR1 is SGHRS, CDR2 YFSETQ. This chain's CDR3 is CASSLATQTYGYTF. The CDR3 coding sequence is TGCGCCAGCAGCTTGGCCACTCAGACCTATGGCTACACCTTC.

This clone appeared a few times. This chain connects TRBV5-1 to TRBJ1-1; 12 bases fit TRBD1. Germline V lookup: CDR1 SGHRS, CDR2 YFSETQ. J lost 5 bases, V lost 6 bases, and 5 bases had no gene match. The CDR3 sequence is 14 residues long. The CDR3 nucleotides are TGCGCCAGCACCCGGGACAGGGGGCGAACTGAAGCTTTCTTT. It specifies CASTRDRGRTEAFF.

The gene calls are TRBV6-5 and TRBJ1-1; 7 nucleotides match TRBD1. With V trimmed by 8 bases and J by 7 bases, 13 bases remained unmatched. Germline CDR1 reads MNHEY; CDR2 reads SVGAGI. The CDR3 has 14 residues. The CDR3 coding sequence is TGTGCCAGCCGCCCTCCTTTGGACAGGCATGAAGCTTTCTTT. This sequence encodes CASRPPLDRHEAFF.

The rearrangement uses TRBV4-2 and TRBJ1-1, with D tentatively TRBD1 (6 bases). The CDR3 has 18 amino acids. The ends were cut back, 5 bases at V and 5 bases at J, with 27 bases in the middle. Germline V gene lookup returns CDR1 LGHNA and CDR2 YNFKEQ. In nucleotides, the CDR3 is TGTGCCAGCAGCTCAAGGGGAAAACAGGGTGCGGGAAGAACTGAAGCTTTCTTT. Translation gives CASSSRGKQGAGRTEAFF.

The chain couples TRBV30 to TRBJ2-4; TRBD1 or TRBD2 may be the D gene (5 bases each). The germline V gene encodes CDR1 GTSNPN and CDR2 SVGIG (reference sequence). CDR3 length: 19 amino acids. The germline V and J ends were trimmed by 0 bases and 7 bases, with 28 bases remaining between them. CDR3 nucleotides: TGTGCCTGGAGTGTAATGTCGGGACGAGGAAGACGATTAGGGAACATTCAGTACTTC. Protein: CAWSVMSGRGRRLGNIQYF.

The J gene is TRBJ1-1, the V gene TRBV29-1, with D uncertain. V was shortened by 4 bases and J by 3 bases, with 9 bases between the two germline ends. This CDR3 contains 12 residues. From germline, CDR1 is SQVTM and CDR2 ANQGSEA. CDR3 in amino acids: CSVAASYTEAFF. CDR3 DNA sequence: TGCAGCGTTGCCGCGAGTTACACTGAAGCTTTCTTT.

This sequence joins TRBV5-1 and TRBJ2-7; TRBD1 agrees at 10 bases. Losses at the gene ends were 3 bases for V and 6 bases for J; bases not matched to a gene: 6. The germline V gene encodes CDR1 SGHRS and CDR2 YFSETQ. CDR3 length equals 14 residues. Here the CDR3 reads CASSSGQGTGEQYF. The CDR3, as DNA: TGCGCCAGCAGCTCGGGACAGGGGACGGGCGAGCAGTACTTC.

The gene calls are TRBV30 and TRBJ1-6; the match to TRBD1 covers 7 bases. Germline V gene sequence: CDR1 GTSNPN, CDR2 SVGIG (reference sequence). Trimming at V came to 3 bases and at J to 9 bases, leaving 8 bases not matched to a gene. This CDR3 comprises 14 residues. Here the CDR3 DNA reads TGTGCCTGGAGGTCCAGGGACAGCATTTCACCCCTCCACTTT. Translation: CAWRSRDSISPLHF.

As to this clone: Additional DNA sequences in this sample encode the identical CDR3. The J gene is TRBJ2-4, the V gene TRBV4-1, with a tentative D call TRBD2 (5 bases). Germline CDR1 reads MGHRA; CDR2 reads YSYEKL. V shed 1 base and J shed 0 bases, with 7 bases lying between them. This CDR3 contains 15 residues. CDR3 loop: CASSQVGVAKNIQYF. The CDR3 nucleotides are TGCGCCAGCAGCCAAGTCGGGGTAGCCAAAAACATTCAGTACTTC.

A few counts support this clone. The genes are TRBV7-2 and TRBJ1-1, with D perhaps TRBD1 (6 bases). This CDR3 has 14 amino acids. The V end lost 5 bases, the J end lost 1 base, and 11 bases lay between the germline ends. Per germline, CDR1 SGHTA and CDR2 FQGNSA. The CDR3 region has the DNA TGTGCCAGCAGCGCCAGGACAGCGAACACTGAAGCTTTCTTT. The encoded protein is CASSARTANTEAFF.

This clone has a handful of counts. The gene calls are TRBV5-1 and TRBJ2-5; maybe TRBD2 (6 bases). The germline V gene has CDR1 SGHRS and CDR2 YFSETQ. The germline V and J ends were trimmed by 1 base and 5 bases, with 12 bases remaining between them. The CDR3 is made up of 14 amino acids. The chain's CDR3 is CASSLRSGGETQYF. The CDR3 DNA is TGCGCCAGCAGCTTGCGGTCAGGAGGGGAGACCCAGTACTTC.

V usage is TRBV7-2 and J usage is TRBJ2-1, with D perhaps being TRBD1 or TRBD2 (7 bases each). The CDR3 totals 16 residues. CDR1 is SGHTA, CDR2 FQGNSA, per germline. V was pared by 0 bases and J by 9 bases, with 18 bases between. CDR3 DNA: TGTGCCAGCAGCTTAGCAACGGTACAGGGGAGGGGTGAGCAGTTCTTC. Protein: CASSLATVQGRGEQFF.

The chain is built from TRBV5-1 and TRBJ2-5; 7 nucleotides line up with TRBD2. Trimming took 2 bases from V and 0 from J; bases not matched to a gene: 1. Germline CDR1 SGHRS, CDR2 YFSETQ. The CDR3 extends over 14 amino acids. The CDR3 here is CASSFGGDQETQYF. In DNA, the CDR3 is TGCGCCAGCAGCTTTGGGGGGGACCAAGAGACCCAGTACTTC.

For this clone: The same CDR3 is also encoded by other DNA sequences in this sample. The genes are TRBV29-1 and TRBJ2-5; D is unresolved. V lost 7 bases and J 0 bases, leaving 6 bases between the germline ends. The CDR3 totals 11 residues. CDR1 is SQVTM and CDR2 is ANQGSEA in the germline V gene. CDR3 nucleotide sequence: TGCAGCGCAGGCTACCAAGAGACCCAGTACTTC. It translates to CSAGYQETQYF.

This clone was detected a few times. This chain links TRBV21-1 with TRBJ2-1; the table assigns TRBD2, which was not confirmed against the DNA. TRBV21-1 is tagged as a pseudogene. The CDR3 contains 17 residues. CDR3 bases: TGTGCCAGCAGCGCTCGGGGGGGGCCAAGCTCCTACAATGAGCAGTTCTTC. Amino acid sequence: CASSARGGPSSYNEQFF.